These 19 T cell receptor beta chains originate from one sample sequenced in a study of blood T cell repertoires in COVID-19. This table comes from immunoSEQ multiplex PCR, and its TCRdb copy is limited to in-frame clones, with some not included. The sample records 150,000 to 200,000 clones, 65% to 90% being singletons. Sequencing was carried out using peripheral blood. These receptor sequences come from a man aged 50 to 60 with active or convalescent COVID-19.

V usage is TRBV5-1 and J usage is TRBJ2-2, with D tentatively TRBD1 (6 bases). The germline CDR1 and CDR2 sequences are SGHRS and YFSETQ. This CDR3 contains 15 residues. Trimming shortened V by 4 bases and J by 2 bases, and 12 bases separated the two germline ends. The CDR3 DNA follows: TGCGCCAGCAGCAGAGACAGGCCCAACACCGGGGAGCTGTTTTTT. This gives the protein CASSRDRPNTGELFF. Drawing the rest from reference TRBV5-1 and TRBJ2-2, the complete variable domain is KAGVTQTPRYLIKTRGQQVTLSCSPISGHRSVSWYQQTPGQGLQFLFEYFSETQRNKGNFPGRFSGRQFSNSRSEMNVSTLELGDSALYLCASSRDRPNTGELFFGEGSRLTVL.

This clone was seen at least ten times. The chain combines TRBV2 with TRBJ1-4, with TRBD1 as a possible D gene (5 bases). Germline V gene sequence: CDR1 SNHLY, CDR2 FYNNEI. The CDR3 sequence is 12 residues long. The germline V and J ends were trimmed by 8 bases and 8 bases, with 12 bases remaining between them. CDR3 bases: TGTGCCAGCGCTCCAGGGCTCGAAAAACTGTTTTTT. This gives the protein CASAPGLEKLFF.

The chain has TRBV4-1 and TRBJ2-3; 7 nucleotides match TRBD2. This CDR3 comprises 16 residues. Per germline, CDR1 MGHRA and CDR2 YSYEKL. J was trimmed by 0 bases and V by 4 bases; bases with no gene match: 7. CDR3 nucleotides: TGCGCCAGCAGCCCAATAGCGGGCCTTAGCACAGATACGCAGTATTTT. This translates into CASSPIAGLSTDTQYF.

The rearrangement links TRBV4-1 to TRBJ2-7, with 13 bases lining up with TRBD2. CDR1 and CDR2 from the germline V gene are MGHRA and YSYEKL. The junction had 6 bases not matched to a gene; V was cut back by 0 bases and J by 7 bases. The CDR3 runs 16 residues. The CDR3 loop is CASSQDQLAGGQEQYF. The CDR3 DNA reads TGCGCCAGCAGCCAAGATCAACTAGCGGGGGGGCAAGAGCAGTACTTC.

With respect to this clone: The identical CDR3 is also encoded by other nucleotide sequences in the sample. This sequence joins TRBV29-1 and TRBJ1-6, with 9 bases aligning to TRBD1. CDR1 SQVTM and CDR2 ANQGSEA come from the germline V gene. Trimming took 6 bases from V and 10 from J; bases not matched to a gene: 4. This CDR3 contains 12 residues. The CDR3 DNA sequence: TGCAGCGTCAGACAGGGGGACTCACCCCTCCACTTT. Translation: CSVRQGDSPLHF.

This clone was seen just once. The chain has TRBV2 and TRBJ1-4; TRBD1 is a possible D gene (6 bases). Germline V gene lookup returns CDR1 SNHLY and CDR2 FYNNEI. Trimming removed 3 bases at V and 5 bases at J, with 13 bases between. The CDR3 has 15 amino acids. In DNA form, the CDR3 reads TGTGCCAGCAGTGATCCCCGCAGGGGCAATGAAAAACTGTTTTTT. It codes for CASSDPRRGNEKLFF.

The J gene is TRBJ1-2, the V gene TRBV18; maybe TRBD1 (6 bases). This CDR3 is built from 16 residues. With 4 bases removed from V and 8 bases from J, the gap between germline ends came to 23 bases. Germline values: CDR1 KGHSH, CDR2 LQKENI. The DNA for the CDR3 is TGTGCCAGCTCACGGTATACTGGACAGAGTTCAGAAGGCTACACCTTC. This translates into CASSRYTGQSSEGYTF.

The genes are TRBV19 and TRBJ2-3; D is uncertain. V was trimmed by 4 bases and J by 0 bases, leaving 5 bases between them. The CDR3 runs 13 residues. Germline assignment: CDR1 LNHDA and CDR2 SQIVND (reference sequence). The CDR3 DNA sequence: TGTGCCAGTAGTACCCCTAGCACAGATACGCAGTATTTT. It translates to CASSTPSTDTQYF. Based on the CDR3 plus reference TRBV19 and TRBJ2-3, the full variable domain is DGGITQSPKYLFRKEGQNVTLSCEQNLNHDAMYWYRQDPGQGLRLIYYSQIVNDFQKGDIAEGYSVSREKKESFPLTVTSAQKNPTAFYLCASSTPSTDTQYFGPGTRLTVL.

This chain links TRBV28 with TRBJ2-6, with a tentative D call TRBD1 (7 bases). The CDR3 is 18 amino acids. Germline V lookup: CDR1 MDHEN, CDR2 SYDVKM. Trimming stripped 6 bases from V and 1 base from J, with 19 bases between. The CDR3 loop reads CASSLRGTAKSGANVLTF. The CDR3 nucleotides are TGTGCCAGCAGCCTACGGGGGACAGCGAAGTCTGGGGCCAACGTCCTGACTTTC.

The chain uses TRBV19 and TRBJ1-1, with D possibly matching TRBD1 (6 bases). Trimming pared 4 bases from V and 4 bases from J, leaving 7 bases between. The CDR3 totals 12 residues. In germline, CDR1 is LNHDA, CDR2 SQIVND (reference sequence). The chain's CDR3 is CASSNRVTEAFF. The CDR3, as DNA: TGTGCCAGTAGTAACAGGGTCACTGAAGCTTTCTTT.

The rearrangement joins TRBV28 to TRBJ2-2; D is ambiguous. This CDR3 region has 16 residues. From germline, CDR1 is MDHEN and CDR2 SYDVKM. V lost 1 base to trimming and J lost 0 bases, with 9 bases between them. Here the CDR3 DNA reads TGTGCCAGCAGTTTATACCAGCGCACGAACACCGGGGAGCTGTTTTTT. Translating gives CASSLYQRTNTGELFF.

The chain joins TRBV2 to TRBJ2-2; possibly TRBD1 for D (5 bases). From germline, CDR1 is SNHLY and CDR2 FYNNEI. This CDR3 is built from 13 residues. The V end was cut by 3 bases, the J end by 5 bases, with 7 bases between. Written as DNA, the CDR3 is TGTGCCAGCAGTGACCAGGGAACCGGGGAGCTGTTTTTT. Its translation is CASSDQGTGELFF.

CDR3 residues: CATNTGTTNTGELFF. CDR3 DNA sequence: TGTGCCACCAATACCGGGACAACGAACACCGGGGAGCTGTTTTTT. The V gene is TRBV15, the J gene TRBJ2-2; D may be TRBD1 (6 bases). CDR3 size: 15 residues. The V end lost 7 bases, the J end lost 0 bases, and 12 bases lay between the germline ends. Germline-derived CDR1 and CDR2 are LNHNV and YYDKDF (reference sequence).

The rearrangement links TRBV24-1 to TRBJ2-2; no definite D call. The CDR3 is made up of 12 amino acids. V was trimmed by 12 bases and J by 0 bases, leaving 7 bases between them. The germline V gene encodes CDR1 KGHDR and CDR2 SFDVKD. The CDR3 nucleotides read TGTGCCCTCCGGTCGAACACCGGGGAGCTGTTTTTT. Its protein is CALRSNTGELFF.

The chain has TRBV2 and TRBJ2-5; D not resolved. V was cut by 8 bases and J by 5 bases, with 9 bases left in between. CDR3 length: 11 residues. Germline CDR1 and CDR2: SNHLY and FYNNEI. The CDR3 sequence: CASEGGETQYF. Written as DNA, the CDR3 is TGTGCCAGCGAAGGCGGCGAGACCCAGTACTTC.

This chain's CDR3 is CASSYSASGRNEQFF. CDR3 coding DNA: TGTGCCAGCAGTTACTCGGCTAGCGGGCGGAATGAGCAGTTCTTC. The chain has TRBV6-5 and TRBJ2-1; 8 bases agree with TRBD2. This CDR3 is built from 15 residues. The ends lost 0 bases at V and 7 bases at J; junction bases unmatched: 5. Germline V gives CDR1 MNHEY, CDR2 SVGAGI.

The rearrangement joins TRBV7-9 to TRBJ2-7, with D possibly matching TRBD1 (5 bases). Trimming stripped 1 base from V and 3 bases from J, with 13 bases between. The germline gives CDR1 SEHNR, CDR2 FQNEAQ (reference sequence). The CDR3 length is 15 residues. Here the CDR3 reads CASSLVMTASYEQYF. The CDR3 DNA is TGTGCCAGCAGCTTAGTGATGACAGCTAGCTACGAGCAGTACTTC. The whole variable domain, remainder taken from reference TRBV7-9 and TRBJ2-7, is DTGVSQNPRHKITKRGQNVTFRCDPISEHNRLYWYRQTLGQGPEFLTYFQNEAQLEKSRLLSDRFSAERPKGSFSTLEIQRTEQGDSAMYLCASSLVMTASYEQYFGPGTRLTVT.

The chain employs TRBV5-1 and TRBJ2-5; no clear D gene. Germline V gene data show CDR1 as SGHRS and CDR2 as YFSETQ. CDR3 length equals 14 residues. The V gene lost 0 bases and the J gene lost 1 base, with 7 bases spanning the gap. The CDR3 DNA is TGCGCCAGCAGCTTGGCCAACAGCCAAGAGACCCAGTACTTC. Translation: CASSLANSQETQYF.

The V gene is TRBV6-5, the J gene TRBJ1-1, with a tentative D call TRBD1 (5 bases). Per germline, CDR1 MNHEY and CDR2 SVGAGI. The CDR3 covers 15 residues. V was pared by 5 bases and J by 5 bases, with 18 bases between. Here the CDR3 reads CASSPSLAGMTEAFF. In DNA, the CDR3 is TGTGCCAGCAGTCCTTCCTTGGCAGGGATGACTGAAGCTTTCTTT.